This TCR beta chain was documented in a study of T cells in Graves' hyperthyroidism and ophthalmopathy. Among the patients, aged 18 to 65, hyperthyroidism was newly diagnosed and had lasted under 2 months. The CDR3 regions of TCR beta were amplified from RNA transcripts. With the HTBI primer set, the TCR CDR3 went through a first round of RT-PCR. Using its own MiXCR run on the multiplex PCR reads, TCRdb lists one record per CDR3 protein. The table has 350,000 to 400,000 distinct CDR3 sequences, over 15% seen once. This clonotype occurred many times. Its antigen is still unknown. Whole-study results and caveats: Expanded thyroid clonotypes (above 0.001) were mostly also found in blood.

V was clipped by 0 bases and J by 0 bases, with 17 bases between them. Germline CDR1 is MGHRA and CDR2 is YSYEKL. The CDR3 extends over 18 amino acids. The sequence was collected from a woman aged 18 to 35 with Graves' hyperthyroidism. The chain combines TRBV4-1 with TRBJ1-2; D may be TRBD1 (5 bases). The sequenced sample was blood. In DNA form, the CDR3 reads TGCGCCAGCAGCCAAGACCCAGGGAGAAGGAGATCTAACTATGGCTACACCTTC. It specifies CASSQDPGRRRSNYGYTF.